This T cell receptor (beta chain) was sequenced in a study of technical replicates of blood from several donors. V shed 5 bases, J shed 8 bases, and the junction held 6 bases outside the gene matches. The CDR3 consists of 12 residues. Looked up from germline, CDR1 is GTSNPN and CDR2 is SVGIG (reference sequence). Measured with immunoSEQ multiplex PCR; TCRdb has only the in-frame clones, and not every one. The sample shows more than 75,000 clones, around 96% of them seen only once. The TCR was taken from a human donor in good health. The source material was T cells isolated from PBMCs. V and J are TRBV30 and TRBJ1-2; 9 bases agree with TRBD1. The CDR3 nucleotides are TGTGCCTGGGCACAGGGGGCGGGGGGCTACACCTTC. Translation: CAWAQGAGGYTF.